The rows below give T cell receptor beta chains drawn from one sample of a study of a mutant IDH1 vaccine in newly diagnosed glioma. The antigens of these receptors remain unknown. Assay: immunoSEQ multiplex PCR; the TCRdb copy retains only in-frame clones and omits some. The sample has over 50,000 clones; over 80% are singletons. This specimen consisted of PBMCs, obtained from a glioma patient whose treatment included an IDH1 peptide vaccine. Source of these receptors: a middle-aged woman with glioma. Each CDR3 is given with its conserved first and last residue. A D gene is named only where the DNA matches it firmly. Rows may omit the clone size; those that give it use once, few, many or a size class.

J gene | clone size | D gene | V gene | CDR3 protein | CDR3 DNA
TRBJ1-1 | NA | NA | TRBV5-8 | CASQGLNTEAFF | TGTGCCAGCCAGGGCTTGAACACTGAAGCTTTCTTT
TRBJ1-1 | NA | TRBD1 | TRBV7-2 | CASSENRGPEAFF | TGTGCCAGCAGCGAAAACAGGGGGCCTGAAGCTTTCTTT
TRBJ2-1 | NA | NA | TRBV29-1 | CSVVWRGSSYNEQFF | TGCAGCGTTGTTTGGCGGGGCAGCTCCTACAATGAGCAGTTCTTC
TRBJ1-3 | NA | TRBD1 | TRBV9 | CASSPSRGYSGNTIYF | TGTGCCAGCAGCCCCAGCAGGGGGTACTCTGGAAACACCATATATTTT
TRBJ2-2 | NA | TRBD1 | TRBV5-1 | CASSLGRGPVGELFF | TGCGCCAGCAGCTTGGGCAGGGGGCCGGTCGGGGAGCTGTTTTTT
TRBJ2-7 | few | NA | TRBV4-3 | CASSQDASYAYEQYF | TGCGCCAGCAGCCAAGATGCCAGTTATGCCTACGAGCAGTACTTC
TRBJ1-2 | NA | NA | TRBV14 | CASSQGVNYGYTF | TGTGCCAGCAGCCAGGGGGTAAACTATGGCTACACCTTC
TRBJ1-2 | once | NA | TRBV18 | CASSPRREGPYGYTF | TGTGCCAGCTCACCACGCAGGGAAGGCCCTTATGGCTACACCTTC
TRBJ1-1 | NA | TRBD1 | TRBV4-1 | CASSQTPLQGTTEAFF | TGCGCCAGCAGCCAAACACCCTTACAGGGGACTACTGAAGCTTTCTTT
TRBJ2-3 | NA | TRBD1 | TRBV7-8 | CASSTRDRQSTDTQYF | TGTGCCAGCAGCACCCGGGACAGGCAGTCTACGGATACGCAGTATTTT
TRBJ1-1 | once | NA | TRBV15 | CATSRDEGTEAFF | TGTGCCACCAGCAGAGACGAAGGGACTGAAGCTTTCTTT
TRBJ2-7 | NA | TRBD2 | TRBV4-2 | CASSQHRTSGGISSYEQYF | TGTGCCAGCAGCCAACACCGGACTAGCGGGGGGATAAGCTCCTACGAGCAGTACTTC
TRBJ2-1 | NA | NA | TRBV7-9 | CASSSRGLSSYNEQFF | TGTGCCAGCAGCTCCAGGGGCTTAAGCTCCTACAATGAGCAGTTCTTC
TRBJ2-3 | NA | TRBD2 | TRBV2 | CASSEGGGDTQYF | TGTGCCAGCAGTGAAGGCGGGGGGGATACGCAGTATTTT
TRBJ2-3 | NA | NA | TRBV7-8 | CASSLRGGLTDTQYF | TGTGCCAGCAGCTTAAGGGGGGGGCTCACAGATACGCAGTATTTT
TRBJ2-7 | NA | TRBD1 | TRBV27 | CASSLIRDRGSSYEQYF | TGTGCCAGCAGTTTAATACGGGACAGGGGGAGCTCCTACGAGCAGTACTTC
TRBJ2-1 | NA | TRBD2 | TRBV5-4 | CASSLAGGRMSSYNEQFF | TGTGCCAGCAGCTTAGCGGGAGGAAGGATGAGCTCCTACAATGAGCAGTTCTTC
TRBJ2-5 | NA | TRBD1 | TRBV5-1 | CASSPGQASGETQYF | TGCGCCAGCAGCCCCGGACAGGCTTCAGGAGAGACCCAGTACTTC
TRBJ2-1 | NA | NA | TRBV5-4 | CASSLRAGQYNEQFF | TGTGCCAGCAGCTTGAGGGCGGGGCAATACAATGAGCAGTTCTTC
TRBJ2-3 | NA | TRBD2 | TRBV6-5 | CASSFGTSGRDTQYF | TGTGCCAGCAGCTTCGGGACTAGCGGGAGGGATACGCAGTATTTT
TRBJ2-7 | NA | TRBD1 | TRBV10-3 | CATGTGQNSYEQYF | TGTGCCACCGGGACAGGGCAAAACTCCTACGAGCAGTACTTC
TRBJ2-1 | NA | TRBD2 | TRBV4-1 | CASSHTRRESNEQFF | TGCGCCAGCAGCCATACTAGGCGGGAGTCAAATGAGCAGTTCTTC
TRBJ1-2 | NA | NA | TRBV7-8 | CASSPRFNQGLDYGYTF | TGTGCCAGCAGCCCTAGGTTCAATCAGGGGTTAGACTATGGCTACACCTTC
TRBJ2-1 | NA | TRBD2 | TRBV5-1 | CASSPPRLADLNEQFF | TGCGCCAGCAGCCCTCCAAGACTAGCGGACCTTAATGAGCAGTTCTTC
TRBJ2-5 | NA | NA | TRBV10-1 | CASSENSGETQYF | TGCGCCAGCAGTGAAAATTCTGGGGAGACCCAGTACTTC
TRBJ2-5 | once | NA | TRBV5-6 | CASSLRVSRGAGETQYF | TGTGCCAGCAGCTTGCGGGTAAGTCGGGGGGCTGGGGAGACCCAGTACTTC
TRBJ2-6 | NA | TRBD2 | TRBV5-4 | CASSLGLAGGRSGANVLTF | TGTGCCAGCAGCTTGGGACTAGCGGGGGGCAGATCTGGGGCCAACGTCCTGACTTTC
TRBJ1-1 | NA | NA | TRBV7-2 | CASSAQGNTEAFF | TGTGCCAGCAGCGCCCAAGGCAACACTGAAGCTTTCTTT
TRBJ1-1 | NA | NA | TRBV7-2 | CASSFLVNTEAFF | TGTGCCAGCAGCTTCCTCGTGAACACTGAAGCTTTCTTT
TRBJ2-3 | NA | NA | TRBV30 | CAWSVTSGSQYF | TGTGCCTGGAGTGTAACCTCAGGATCGCAGTATTTT
TRBJ2-3 | NA | TRBD2 | TRBV5-1 | CASSPSGGRADTQYF | TGCGCCAGCAGCCCGAGCGGGGGCCGGGCAGATACGCAGTATTTT
TRBJ2-5 | NA | NA | TRBV13 | CASSPGLVQETQYF | TGTGCCAGCAGCCCCGGACTGGTCCAAGAGACCCAGTACTTC
TRBJ2-1 | NA | NA | TRBV18 | CASAPMDGAYNEQFF | TGTGCCAGCGCCCCCATGGACGGGGCCTACAATGAGCAGTTCTTC
TRBJ1-1 | NA | NA | TRBV15 | CATSGHLKNTEAFF | TGTGCCACCAGCGGCCACTTGAAGAACACTGAAGCTTTCTTT
TRBJ2-5 | once | TRBD2 | TRBV4-1 | CASSQESTSGLTQYF | TGCGCCAGCAGCCAAGAATCGACTAGCGGGCTGACCCAGTACTTC
TRBJ1-2 | NA | NA | TRBV14 | CASSQVGHLGGYTF | TGTGCCAGCAGCCAAGTAGGACATCTCGGGGGCTACACCTTC
TRBJ1-5 | NA | NA | TRBV6-6 | CASRPWQGKTNQPQHF | TGTGCCAGCAGGCCCTGGCAGGGGAAAACCAATCAGCCCCAGCATTTT
TRBJ2-7 | NA | TRBD2 | TRBV5-1 | CASSLAPAGGVEQYF | TGCGCCAGCAGCTTGGCTCCAGCGGGAGGAGTCGAGCAGTACTTC